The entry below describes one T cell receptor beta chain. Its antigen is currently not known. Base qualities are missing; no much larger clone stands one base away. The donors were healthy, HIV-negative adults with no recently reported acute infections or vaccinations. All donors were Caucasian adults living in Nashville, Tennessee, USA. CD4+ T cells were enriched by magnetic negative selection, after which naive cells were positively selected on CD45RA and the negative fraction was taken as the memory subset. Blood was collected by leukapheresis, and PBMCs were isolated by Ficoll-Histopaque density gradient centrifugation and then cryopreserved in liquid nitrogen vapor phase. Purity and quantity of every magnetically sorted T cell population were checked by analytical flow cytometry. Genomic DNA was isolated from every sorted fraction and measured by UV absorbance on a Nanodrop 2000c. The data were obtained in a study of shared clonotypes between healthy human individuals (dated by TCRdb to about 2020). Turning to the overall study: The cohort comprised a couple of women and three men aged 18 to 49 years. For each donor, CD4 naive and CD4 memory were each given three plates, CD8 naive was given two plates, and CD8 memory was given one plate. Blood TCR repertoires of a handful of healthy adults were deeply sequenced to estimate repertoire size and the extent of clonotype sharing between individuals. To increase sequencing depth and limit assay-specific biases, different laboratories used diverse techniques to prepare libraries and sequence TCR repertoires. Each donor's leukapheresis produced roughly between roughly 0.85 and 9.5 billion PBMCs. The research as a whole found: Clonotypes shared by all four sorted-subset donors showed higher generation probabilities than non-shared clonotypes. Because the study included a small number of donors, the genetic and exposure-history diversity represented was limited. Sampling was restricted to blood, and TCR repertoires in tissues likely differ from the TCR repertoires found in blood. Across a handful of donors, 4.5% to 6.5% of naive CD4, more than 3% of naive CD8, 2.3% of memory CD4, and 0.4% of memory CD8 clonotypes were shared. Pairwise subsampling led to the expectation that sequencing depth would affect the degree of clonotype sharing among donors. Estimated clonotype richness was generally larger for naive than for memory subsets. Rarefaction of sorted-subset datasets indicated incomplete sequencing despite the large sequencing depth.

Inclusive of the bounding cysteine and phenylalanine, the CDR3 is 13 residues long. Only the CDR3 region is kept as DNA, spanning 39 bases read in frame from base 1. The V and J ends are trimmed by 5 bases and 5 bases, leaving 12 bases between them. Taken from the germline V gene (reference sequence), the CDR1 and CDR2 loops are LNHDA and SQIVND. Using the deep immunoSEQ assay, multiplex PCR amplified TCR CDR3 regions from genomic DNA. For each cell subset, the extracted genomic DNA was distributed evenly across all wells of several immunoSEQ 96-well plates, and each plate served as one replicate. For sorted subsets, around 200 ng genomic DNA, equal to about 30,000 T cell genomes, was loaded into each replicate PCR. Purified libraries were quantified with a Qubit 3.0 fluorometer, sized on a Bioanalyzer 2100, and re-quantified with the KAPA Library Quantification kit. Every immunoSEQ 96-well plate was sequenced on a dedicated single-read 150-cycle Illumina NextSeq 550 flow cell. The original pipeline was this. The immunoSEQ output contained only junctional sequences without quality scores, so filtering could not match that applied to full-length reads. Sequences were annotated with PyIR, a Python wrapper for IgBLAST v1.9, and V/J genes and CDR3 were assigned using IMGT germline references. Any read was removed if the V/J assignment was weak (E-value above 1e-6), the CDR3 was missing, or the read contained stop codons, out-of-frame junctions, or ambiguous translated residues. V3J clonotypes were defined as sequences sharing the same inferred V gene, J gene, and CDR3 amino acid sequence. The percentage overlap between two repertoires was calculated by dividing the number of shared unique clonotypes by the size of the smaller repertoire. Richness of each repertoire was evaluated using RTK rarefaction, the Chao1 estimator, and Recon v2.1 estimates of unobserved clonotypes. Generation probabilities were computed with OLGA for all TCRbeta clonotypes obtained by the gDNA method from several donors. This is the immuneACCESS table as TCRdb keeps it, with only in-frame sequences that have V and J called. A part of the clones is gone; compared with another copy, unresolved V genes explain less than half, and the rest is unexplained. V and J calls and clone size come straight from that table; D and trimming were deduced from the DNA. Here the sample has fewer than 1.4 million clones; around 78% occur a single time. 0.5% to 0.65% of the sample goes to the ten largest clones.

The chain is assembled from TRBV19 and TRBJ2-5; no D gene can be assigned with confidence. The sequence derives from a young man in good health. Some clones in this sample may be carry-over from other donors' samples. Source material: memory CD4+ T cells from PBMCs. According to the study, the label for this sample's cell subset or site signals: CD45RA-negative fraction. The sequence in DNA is TGTGCCAGTAGTTTAGGACGATGGGAGACCCAGTACTTC. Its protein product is CASSLGRWETQYF.